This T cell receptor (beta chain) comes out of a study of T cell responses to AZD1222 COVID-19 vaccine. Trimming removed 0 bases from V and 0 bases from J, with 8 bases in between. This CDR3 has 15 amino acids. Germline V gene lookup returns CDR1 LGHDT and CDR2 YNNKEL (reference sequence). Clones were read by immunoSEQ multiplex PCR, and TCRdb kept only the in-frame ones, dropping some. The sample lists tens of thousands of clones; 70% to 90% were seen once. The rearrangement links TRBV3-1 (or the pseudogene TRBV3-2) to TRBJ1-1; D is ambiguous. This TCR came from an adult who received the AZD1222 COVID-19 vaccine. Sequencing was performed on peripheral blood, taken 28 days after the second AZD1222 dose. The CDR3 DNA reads TGTGCCAGCAGCCAAGACACATCCGTGAACACTGAAGCTTTCTTT. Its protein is CASSQDTSVNTEAFF.